What follows are 20 T cell receptor beta chains derived from one specimen sequenced in a study of blood T cell repertoires in COVID-19. TCRdb's table, derived via immunoSEQ multiplex PCR, lists solely in-frame clones and lacks some. The sample holds fewer than 130,000 clones, over 60% seen once. The sample consisted of peripheral blood. These TCRs come from a woman of 80 years or more with active or convalescent COVID-19.

J is TRBJ1-5 and V is TRBV10-3, with a weak D call TRBD1 (5 bases). The CDR3 is made up of 13 amino acids. Germline CDR1 reads ENHRY; CDR2 reads SYGVKD. Between the trimmed V and J ends, which lost 6 bases and 0 bases, there was a span of 6 bases. CDR3 residues: CAISRDSNQPQHF. Written as DNA, the CDR3 is TGTGCCATCAGCAGGGATAGCAATCAGCCCCAGCATTTT.

This sequence joins TRBV9 and TRBJ2-1; 8 bases agree with TRBD2. Germline trimming cut 4 bases from V and 8 bases from J; bases unmatched to any gene: 11. The CDR3 totals 15 residues. Germline V gene sequence: CDR1 SGDLS, CDR2 YYNGEE. CDR3 DNA sequence: TGTGCCAGCAGCCCCCATAGGCGGGAGGACGATGAGCAGTTCTTC. This translates into CASSPHRREDDEQFF.

The sample holds a few counts of this clone. V gene TRBV18 combines with J gene TRBJ1-2, with a tentative D call TRBD1 (5 bases). The CDR3 runs 14 residues. V was cut by 3 bases and J by 4 bases, with 12 bases left in between. CDR1 and CDR2 (germline): KGHSH, LQKENI. CDR3 protein: CASSPQGLSYGYTF. The DNA of the CDR3 is TGTGCCAGCTCACCGCAGGGTTTGAGCTATGGCTACACCTTC.

This clone was observed a single time. The chain joins TRBV5-4 to TRBJ1-4; perhaps TRBD1 as D (5 bases). From germline, CDR1 is SGHNT and CDR2 YYREEE (reference sequence). V dropped 0 bases and J dropped 7 bases, with 19 bases sitting between them. The CDR3 is 17 amino acids. This CDR3 reads CASSLGHGAGRFEKLFF. The CDR3 region has the DNA TGTGCCAGCAGCTTGGGGCATGGGGCAGGGCGTTTTGAAAAACTGTTTTTT. The entire variable domain, with the rest obtained from reference TRBV5-4 and TRBJ1-4, is as follows: ETGVTQSPTHLIKTRGQQVTLRCSSQSGHNTVSWYQQALGQGPQFIFQYYREEENGRGNFPPRFSGLQFPNYSSELNVNALELDDSALYLCASSLGHGAGRFEKLFFGSGTQLSVL.

The chain combines TRBV7-8 with TRBJ1-1; 8 positions match TRBD1. The CDR3 has 15 residues. The ends lost 5 bases at V and 7 bases at J; junction bases unmatched: 12. Germline lookup yields CDR1 SGHVS and CDR2 FQNEAQ. In DNA form, the CDR3 reads TGTGCCAGCAGCGGGGGTGCAGGGGGCTTCGGTGAAGCTTTCTTT. As protein: CASSGGAGGFGEAFF.

The V and J genes are TRBV18 and TRBJ2-3, with D tentatively TRBD2 (5 bases). CDR1 KGHSH and CDR2 LQKENI come from the germline V gene. There are 12 residues in the CDR3. The V gene lost 8 bases and the J gene lost 4 bases, with 10 bases spanning the gap. The CDR3 loop is CASRIASDTQYF. Written as DNA, the CDR3 is TGTGCCAGCCGAATAGCGTCAGATACGCAGTATTTT. The full variable domain, with the rest looked up from reference TRBV18 and TRBJ2-3, is NAGVMQNPRHLVRRRGQEARLRCSPMKGHSHVYWYRQLPEEGLKFMVYLQKENIIDESGMPKERFSAEFPKEGPSILRIQQVVRGDSAAYFCASRIASDTQYFGPGTRLTVL.

The chain links TRBV10-3 to TRBJ2-7; 8 bases fit TRBD1. CDR1 is ENHRY, CDR2 SYGVKD, per germline. The CDR3 runs to 15 residues. Trimming cost V 0 bases and J 4 bases; bases outside gene matches: 5. In nucleotides, the CDR3 is TGTGCCATCAGTGAGTCGCGGACAGGGAGGTACGAGCAGTACTTC. It translates to CAISESRTGRYEQYF.

The chain recombines TRBV19 with TRBJ2-1; 14 bases map to TRBD2. The CDR3 has 18 amino acids. V lost 5 bases to trimming and J lost 3 bases; unmatched junction nucleotides: 9. Germline CDR1 LNHDA, CDR2 SQIVND (reference sequence). The CDR3 protein is CASSPQGTSGSIYNEQFF. The CDR3, as DNA: TGTGCCAGTAGTCCCCAGGGGACTAGCGGGAGTATCTACAATGAGCAGTTCTTC. The variable domain in full, completed from reference TRBV19 and TRBJ2-1, reads DGGITQSPKYLFRKEGQNVTLSCEQNLNHDAMYWYRQDPGQGLRLIYYSQIVNDFQKGDIAEGYSVSREKKESFPLTVTSAQKNPTAFYLCASSPQGTSGSIYNEQFFGPGTRLTVL.

The V gene is TRBV5-1, the J gene TRBJ2-1; 7 nucleotides match TRBD2. Losses at the gene ends were 0 bases for V and 5 bases for J; bases not matched to a gene: 5. The germline V gene has CDR1 SGHRS and CDR2 YFSETQ. CDR3 length: 15 residues. This CDR3 is CASSLVAGAHNEQFF. The DNA of the CDR3 is TGCGCCAGCAGCTTGGTGGCGGGAGCCCACAATGAGCAGTTCTTC.

J is TRBJ2-1 and V is TRBV23-1, with 7 bases fitting TRBD2. TRBV23-1 is placed among ORFs of uncertain function. V was clipped by 0 bases and J by 2 bases; unmatched bases: 7. This CDR3 spans 17 amino acids. The CDR3: CASSQSASGDTYNEQFF. In DNA, the CDR3 is TGCGCCAGCAGTCAATCGGCTAGCGGAGATACCTACAATGAGCAGTTCTTC.

The chain employs TRBV29-1 and TRBJ2-7; 10 bases align to TRBD1. There are 12 residues in the CDR3. Per germline, CDR1 SQVTM and CDR2 ANQGSEA. CDR3 nucleotides: TGCAGTTACGGGACAGGGGAAGACGAGCAGTACTTC. Its protein product is CSYGTGEDEQYF.

The sample holds a few counts of this clone. The chain combines TRBV5-5 with TRBJ2-7; the D is unclear. This CDR3 comprises 15 residues. The ends were cut back, 4 bases at V and 2 bases at J, with 16 bases in the middle. Germline assignment: CDR1 SGHKS and CDR2 YYEKEE (reference sequence). As DNA, the CDR3 is TGTGCCAGCAGCCCCCGGTCGCTACTTACCTACGAGCAGTACTTC. Protein sequence: CASSPRSLLTYEQYF.

This rearrangement joins TRBV18 to TRBJ2-7; tentative D call: TRBD1 (6 bases). CDR1 and CDR2 from the germline V gene are KGHSH and LQKENI. V lost 3 bases and J 6 bases, leaving 9 bases between the germline ends. The CDR3 covers 12 residues. CDR3 loop: CASSPSGAEQYF. The CDR3 DNA reads as TGTGCCAGCTCACCCTCAGGGGCCGAGCAGTACTTC.

CDR3 coding DNA: TGTGCCAGCAGTGACCAAGGACAGGGTCGCACAGATACGCAGTATTTT. Its translation: CASSDQGQGRTDTQYF. The rearrangement joins TRBV25-1 to TRBJ2-3, with 8 bases matching TRBD1. Germline CDR1 MGHDK, CDR2 SYGVNS. J gave up 1 base and V 3 bases, and 6 bases lay outside the gene matches. The CDR3 has 16 amino acids.

This clone was observed a few times. The chain employs TRBV5-1 and TRBJ1-6; D might be TRBD1 (6 bases). The germline CDR1 and CDR2 sequences are SGHRS and YFSETQ. The CDR3 extends over 14 amino acids. V was shortened by 0 bases and J by 9 bases, with 10 bases between the two germline ends. The CDR3 sequence: CASSLEQGVSPLHF. CDR3 nucleotide sequence: TGCGCCAGCAGCTTGGAACAGGGAGTTTCACCCCTCCACTTT.

CDR3 region: CASSLTGYTEAFF. The DNA for the CDR3 is TGTGCCAGCAGTTTGACAGGATACACTGAAGCTTTCTTT. The rearrangement uses TRBV12-3 or TRBV12-4 and TRBJ1-1; TRBD1 might be the D (6 bases). There are 13 residues in the CDR3. Deletions cut 3 bases from V and 3 bases from J, with 8 bases between.

This chain links TRBV5-1 with TRBJ1-4, with 10 bases fitting TRBD1. Germline V gene sequence: CDR1 SGHRS, CDR2 YFSETQ. J was trimmed by 5 bases and V by 3 bases; bases with no gene match: 13. CDR3 length: 18 amino acids. The CDR3 spells CASSWGGTGDFRNEKLFF. CDR3 DNA: TGCGCCAGCAGCTGGGGTGGGACAGGGGATTTTCGGAATGAAAAACTGTTTTTT.

The rearrangement joins TRBV3-1 (or the pseudogene TRBV3-2) to TRBJ1-3, with D uncertain. Germline CDR1 reads LGHDT; CDR2 reads YNNKEL (reference sequence). CDR3 length: 12 residues. V lost 3 bases, J lost 4 bases, and 4 bases lay in between. The CDR3 loop is CASSQSGNTIYF. DNA for the CDR3: TGTGCCAGCAGCCAGTCGGGAAACACCATATATTTT.

This rearrangement joins TRBV7-2 to TRBJ2-7; 10 nucleotides agree with TRBD2. The CDR3 spans 16 residues. The germline CDR1 and CDR2 sequences are SGHTA and FQGNSA. V was clipped by 1 base and J by 4 bases; unmatched bases: 7. CDR3 residues: CASSLGLVAGGYEQYF. The CDR3 coding sequence is TGTGCCAGCAGCTTAGGTTTAGTAGCGGGAGGATACGAGCAGTACTTC.

This clone was counted a few times. The gene calls are TRBV9 and TRBJ2-3, with 10 nucleotides matching TRBD2. Germline CDR1 and CDR2: SGDLS and YYNGEE. This CDR3 has 15 residues. With 2 bases clipped from V and 5 bases from J, the junction kept 5 bases outside the gene matches. The CDR3 DNA reads as TGTGCCAGCAGCGTTAGCGGGAGGAATGGAGATACGCAGTATTTT. Amino acids: CASSVSGRNGDTQYF.